This entry describes one TCR beta chain. Its antigen is still unknown. A sample-barcoded 5' primer and a J-beta primer mix were used in a second PCR of roughly 6 to 11 cycles. Tags on each cDNA molecule came from a template-switch adaptor with 12 random nucleotides. TCRdb passed the 5' RACE reads through MiXCR, listing each CDR3 protein once. The sample holds roughly 1.9 million distinct CDR3 sequences, approximately 39% seen once. Total RNA, at least 5 micrograms per sample, came from PBMCs. This sample stems from a study of blood T cells in healthy people across ages. General study results and limits: Observed TCR beta diversity showed a strong correlation with the percentage of naive T cells as measured by flow cytometry.

There are 15 residues in the CDR3. Germline CDR1 and CDR2: MGHRA and YSYEKL. The V and J genes are TRBV4-1 and TRBJ2-4; D ambiguous. The last part of the DNA fits TRBJ2-7 better; the J call may be wrong. The TCR was taken from a human donor in good health. The specimen was blood. The CDR3 protein is CASSLMSQELDEQYF. CDR3 coding DNA: TGCGCCAGCAGCCTAATGTCCCAGGAGTTGGACGAGCAGTACTTC.